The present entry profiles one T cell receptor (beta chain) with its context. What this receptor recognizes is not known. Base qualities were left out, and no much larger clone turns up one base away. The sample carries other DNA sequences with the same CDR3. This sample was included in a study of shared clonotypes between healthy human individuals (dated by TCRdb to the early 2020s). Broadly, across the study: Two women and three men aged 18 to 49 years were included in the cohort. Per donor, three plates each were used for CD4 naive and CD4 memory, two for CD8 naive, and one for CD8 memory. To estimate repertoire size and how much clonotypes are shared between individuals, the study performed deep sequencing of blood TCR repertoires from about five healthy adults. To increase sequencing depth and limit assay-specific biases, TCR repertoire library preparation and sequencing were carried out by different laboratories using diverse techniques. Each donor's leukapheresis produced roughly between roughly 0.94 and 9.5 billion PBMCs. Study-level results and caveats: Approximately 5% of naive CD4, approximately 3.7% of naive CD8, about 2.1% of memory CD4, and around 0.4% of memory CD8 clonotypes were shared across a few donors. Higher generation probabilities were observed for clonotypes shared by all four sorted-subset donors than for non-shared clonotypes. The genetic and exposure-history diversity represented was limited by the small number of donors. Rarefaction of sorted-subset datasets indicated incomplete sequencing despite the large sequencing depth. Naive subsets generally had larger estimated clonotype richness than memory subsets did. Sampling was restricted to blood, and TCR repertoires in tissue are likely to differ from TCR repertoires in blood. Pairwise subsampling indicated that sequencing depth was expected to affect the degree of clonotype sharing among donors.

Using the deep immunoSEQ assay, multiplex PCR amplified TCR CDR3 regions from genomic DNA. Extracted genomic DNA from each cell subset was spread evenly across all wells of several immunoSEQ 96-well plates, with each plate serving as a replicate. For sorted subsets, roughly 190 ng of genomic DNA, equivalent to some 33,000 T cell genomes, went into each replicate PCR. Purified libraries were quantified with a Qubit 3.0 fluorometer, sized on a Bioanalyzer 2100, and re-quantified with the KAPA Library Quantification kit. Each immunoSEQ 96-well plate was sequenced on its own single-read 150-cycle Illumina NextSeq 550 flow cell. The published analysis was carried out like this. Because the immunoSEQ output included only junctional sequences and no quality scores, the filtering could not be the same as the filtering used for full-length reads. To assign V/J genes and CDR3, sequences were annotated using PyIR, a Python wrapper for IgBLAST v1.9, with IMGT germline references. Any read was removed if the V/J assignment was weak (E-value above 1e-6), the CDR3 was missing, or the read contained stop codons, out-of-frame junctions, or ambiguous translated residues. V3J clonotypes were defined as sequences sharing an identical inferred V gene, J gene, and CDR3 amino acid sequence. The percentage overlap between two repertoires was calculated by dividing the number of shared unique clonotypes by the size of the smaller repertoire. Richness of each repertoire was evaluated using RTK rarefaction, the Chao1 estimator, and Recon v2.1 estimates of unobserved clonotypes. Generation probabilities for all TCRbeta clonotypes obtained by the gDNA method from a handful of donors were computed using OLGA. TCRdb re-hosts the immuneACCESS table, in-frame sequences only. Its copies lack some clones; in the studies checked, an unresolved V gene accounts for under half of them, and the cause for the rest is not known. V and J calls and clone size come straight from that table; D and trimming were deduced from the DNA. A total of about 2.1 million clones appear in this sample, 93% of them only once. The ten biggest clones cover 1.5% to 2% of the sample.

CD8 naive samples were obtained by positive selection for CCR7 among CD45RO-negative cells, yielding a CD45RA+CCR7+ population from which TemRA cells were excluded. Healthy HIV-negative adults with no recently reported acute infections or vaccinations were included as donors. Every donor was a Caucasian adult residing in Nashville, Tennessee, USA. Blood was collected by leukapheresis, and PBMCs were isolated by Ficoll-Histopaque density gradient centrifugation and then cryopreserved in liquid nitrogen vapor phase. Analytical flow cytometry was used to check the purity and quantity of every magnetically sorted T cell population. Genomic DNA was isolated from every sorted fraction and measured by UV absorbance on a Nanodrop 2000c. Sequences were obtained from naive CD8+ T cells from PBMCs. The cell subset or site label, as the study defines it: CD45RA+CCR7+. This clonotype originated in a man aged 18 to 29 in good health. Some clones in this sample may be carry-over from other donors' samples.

This receptor carries the CDR3 CASSIDSRYEQYF. The nucleotide sequence is TGTGCCAGTAGTATCGACAGCCGATACGAGCAGTACTTC. Recombination connected TRBV19 to TRBJ2-7; the D gene is perhaps TRBD1, on 5 matching bases. V was cut back by 3 bases and J by 4 bases, leaving a gap of 10 bases between them. From the germline V gene (reference sequence), CDR1 is LNHDA and CDR2 is SQIVND. The CDR3 measures 13 amino acids from cysteine to phenylalanine. The kept DNA is CDR3 alone, 39 bases in frame from the first base. Beyond the CDR3, the reference TRBV19 and TRBJ2-7 genes provide the residues; the full variable domain reads: DGGITQSPKYLFRKEGQNVTLSCEQNLNHDAMYWYRQDPGQGLRLIYYSQIVNDFQKGDIAEGYSVSREKKESFPLTVTSAQKNPTAFYLCASSIDSRYEQYFGPGTRLTVT.